This paragraph covers one T cell receptor beta chain sequence. This record belongs to a study of blood T cell repertoires in COVID-19. This table comes from immunoSEQ multiplex PCR, and its TCRdb copy is limited to in-frame clones, with some not included. The table includes 150,000 to 200,000 clones, around four fifths detected once. The ends lost 4 bases at V and 9 bases at J; junction bases unmatched: 10. CDR1 and CDR2 (germline): SGHTS, YDEGEE. This CDR3 is 14 amino acids long. Sequenced sample: peripheral blood. This chain joins TRBV5-8 and TRBJ2-5, with 9 bases aligning to TRBD1. The TCR comes from a woman in her sixties or seventies with COVID-19, enrolled during active disease. The CDR3 DNA reads as TGTGCCAGCAGCCGACAGGGGGGGAGTGCGGCCCAGTACTTC. Protein: CASSRQGGSAAQYF.